This T cell receptor (beta chain) appears in the sequencing data of a study of blood T cell repertoires in COVID-19. The authors' processing: Researchers report that nucleated cell counts were estimated from reference gene primer amplification. Profiling relied on immunoSEQ multiplex PCR, and the TCRdb table lists in-frame clones only, not all of them. D and trimming come from the DNA, and the V and J calls and clone size come from that table. Here the sample spans more than 300,000 clones, 89% being singletons. The CDR3 is made up of 17 amino acids. Germline V gene data show CDR1 as WNHNN and CDR2 as SYGVQD (reference sequence). The trim removed 6 bases at V and 1 base at J, leaving 8 bases unmatched.

Sequencing was carried out using peripheral blood. V gene TRBV10-1 combines with J gene TRBJ1-6; TRBD1 aligns across 8 bases. The sequence was collected from a man aged 18 to 29 who had recovered from COVID-19. In DNA form, the CDR3 reads TGCGCCAGCAGCGTCAGGGGGCTGGATTCCTATAATTCACCCCTCCACTTT. It codes for CASSVRGLDSYNSPLHF.